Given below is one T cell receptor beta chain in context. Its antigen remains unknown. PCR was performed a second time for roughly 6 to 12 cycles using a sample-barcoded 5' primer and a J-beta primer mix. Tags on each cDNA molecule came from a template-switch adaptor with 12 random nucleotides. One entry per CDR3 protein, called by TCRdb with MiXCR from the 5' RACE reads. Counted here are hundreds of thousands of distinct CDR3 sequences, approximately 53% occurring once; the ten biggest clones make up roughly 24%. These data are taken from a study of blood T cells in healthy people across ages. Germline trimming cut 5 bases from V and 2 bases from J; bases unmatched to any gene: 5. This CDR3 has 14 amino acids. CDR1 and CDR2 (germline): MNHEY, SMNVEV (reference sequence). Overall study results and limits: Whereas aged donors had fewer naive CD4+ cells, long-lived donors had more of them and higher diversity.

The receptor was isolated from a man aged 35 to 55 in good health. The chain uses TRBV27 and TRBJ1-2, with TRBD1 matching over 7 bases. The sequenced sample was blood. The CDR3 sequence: CASSDAGGNYGYTF. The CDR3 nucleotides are TGTGCCAGCAGTGATGCAGGGGGAAACTATGGCTACACCTTC.